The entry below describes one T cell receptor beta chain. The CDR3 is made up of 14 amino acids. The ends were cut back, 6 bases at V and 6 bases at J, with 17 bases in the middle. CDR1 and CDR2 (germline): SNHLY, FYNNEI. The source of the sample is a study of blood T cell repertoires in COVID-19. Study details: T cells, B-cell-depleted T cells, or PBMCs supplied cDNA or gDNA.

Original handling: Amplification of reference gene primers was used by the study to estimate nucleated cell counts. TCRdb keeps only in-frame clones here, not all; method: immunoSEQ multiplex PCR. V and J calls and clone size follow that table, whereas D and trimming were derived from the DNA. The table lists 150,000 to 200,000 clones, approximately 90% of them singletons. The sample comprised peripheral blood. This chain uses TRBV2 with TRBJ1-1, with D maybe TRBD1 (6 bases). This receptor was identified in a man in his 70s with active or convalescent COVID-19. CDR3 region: CASSFLAGGSEAFF. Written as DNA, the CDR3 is TGTGCCAGCAGCTTCCTCGCTGGGGGCTCTGAAGCTTTCTTT. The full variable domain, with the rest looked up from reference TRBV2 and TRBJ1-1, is EPEVTQTPSHQVTQMGQEVILRCVPISNHLYFYWYRQILGQKVEFLVSFYNNEISEKSEIFDDQFSVERPDGSNFTLKIRSTKLEDSAMYFCASSFLAGGSEAFFGQGTRLTVV.